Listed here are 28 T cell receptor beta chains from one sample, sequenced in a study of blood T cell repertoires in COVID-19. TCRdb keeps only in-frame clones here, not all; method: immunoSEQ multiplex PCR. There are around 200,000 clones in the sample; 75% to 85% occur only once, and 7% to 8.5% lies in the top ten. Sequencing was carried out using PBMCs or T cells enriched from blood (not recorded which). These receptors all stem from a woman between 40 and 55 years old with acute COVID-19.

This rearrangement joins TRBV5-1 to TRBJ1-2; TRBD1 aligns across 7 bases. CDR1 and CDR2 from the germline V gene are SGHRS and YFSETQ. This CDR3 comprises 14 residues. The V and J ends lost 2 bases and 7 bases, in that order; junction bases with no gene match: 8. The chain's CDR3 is CASSFTGDEGGYTF. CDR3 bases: TGCGCCAGCAGCTTTACAGGGGACGAAGGTGGCTACACCTTC.

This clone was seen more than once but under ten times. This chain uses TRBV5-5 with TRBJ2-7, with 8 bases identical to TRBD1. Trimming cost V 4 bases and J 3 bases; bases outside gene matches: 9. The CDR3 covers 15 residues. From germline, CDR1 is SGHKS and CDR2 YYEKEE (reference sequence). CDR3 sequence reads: CASSTLGTGLYEQYF. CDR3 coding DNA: TGTGCCAGCAGCACCTTGGGGACAGGCCTCTACGAGCAGTACTTC.

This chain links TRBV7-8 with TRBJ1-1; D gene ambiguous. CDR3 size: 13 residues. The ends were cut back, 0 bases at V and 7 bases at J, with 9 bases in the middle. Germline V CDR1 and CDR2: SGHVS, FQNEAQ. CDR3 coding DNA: TGTGCCAGCAGCTTAGCGCGAACCATTGAAGCTTTCTTT. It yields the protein CASSLARTIEAFF.

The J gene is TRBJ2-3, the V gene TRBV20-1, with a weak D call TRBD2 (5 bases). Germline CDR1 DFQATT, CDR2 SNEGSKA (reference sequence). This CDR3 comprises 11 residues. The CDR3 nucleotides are TGCAGCAAAGAGGGAGCAGATACGCAGTATTTT. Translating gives CSKEGADTQYF.

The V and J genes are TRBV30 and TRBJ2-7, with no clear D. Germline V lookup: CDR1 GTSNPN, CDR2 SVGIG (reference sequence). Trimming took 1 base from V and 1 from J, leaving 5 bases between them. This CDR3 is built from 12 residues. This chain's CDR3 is CAWSGRSYEQYF. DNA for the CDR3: TGTGCCTGGAGTGGCAGGTCCTACGAGCAGTACTTC.

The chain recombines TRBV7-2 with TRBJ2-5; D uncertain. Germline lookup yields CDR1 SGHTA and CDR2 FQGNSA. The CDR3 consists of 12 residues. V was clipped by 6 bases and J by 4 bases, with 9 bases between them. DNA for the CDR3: TGTGCCAGCAGTCAGGCACGAGAGACCCAGTACTTC. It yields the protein CASSQARETQYF.

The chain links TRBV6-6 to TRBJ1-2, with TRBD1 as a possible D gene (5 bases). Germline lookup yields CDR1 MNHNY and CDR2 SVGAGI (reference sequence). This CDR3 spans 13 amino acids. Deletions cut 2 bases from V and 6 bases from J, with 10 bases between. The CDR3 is CASSYGQGDGYTF. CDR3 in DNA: TGTGCCAGCAGTTACGGGCAGGGCGATGGCTACACCTTC.

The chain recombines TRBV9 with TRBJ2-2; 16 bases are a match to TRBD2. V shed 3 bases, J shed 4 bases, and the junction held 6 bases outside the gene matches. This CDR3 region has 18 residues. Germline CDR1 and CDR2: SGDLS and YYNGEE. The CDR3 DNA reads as TGTGCCAGCAGCGCGGGACTAGCGGGGGGGCTCGGCACCGGGGAGCTGTTTTTT. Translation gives CASSAGLAGGLGTGELFF.

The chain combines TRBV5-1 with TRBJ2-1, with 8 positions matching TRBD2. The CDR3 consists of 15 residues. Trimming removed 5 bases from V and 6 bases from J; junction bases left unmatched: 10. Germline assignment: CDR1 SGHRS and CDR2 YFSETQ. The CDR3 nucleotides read TGCGCCAGCAGTTCCACGTACGGGAGGGGCAATGAGCAGTTCTTC. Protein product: CASSSTYGRGNEQFF.

The DNA of the CDR3 is TGTGCCAGCAGTTTTTCCGCGGGGACAGTGAACACTGAAGCTTTCTTT. It is translated as CASSFSAGTVNTEAFF. The chain employs TRBV7-6 and TRBJ1-1, with 7 bases lining up with TRBD1. J gave up 0 bases and V 6 bases, and 10 bases lay outside the gene matches. CDR3 length: 16 amino acids. Germline V gene data show CDR1 as SGHVS and CDR2 as FNYEAQ.

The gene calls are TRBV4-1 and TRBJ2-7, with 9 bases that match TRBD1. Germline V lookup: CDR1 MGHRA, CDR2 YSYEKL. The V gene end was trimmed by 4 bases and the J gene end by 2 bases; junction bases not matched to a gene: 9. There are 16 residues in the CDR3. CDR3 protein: CASSLAPGQGPYEQYF. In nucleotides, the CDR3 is TGCGCCAGCAGCCTCGCCCCGGGACAGGGACCCTACGAGCAGTACTTC.

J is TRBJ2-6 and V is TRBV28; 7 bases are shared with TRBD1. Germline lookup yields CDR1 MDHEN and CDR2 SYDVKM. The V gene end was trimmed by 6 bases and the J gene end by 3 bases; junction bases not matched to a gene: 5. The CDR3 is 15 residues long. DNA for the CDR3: TGTGCCAGCAGGTCAACAGGGGTTGGGGCCAACGTCCTGACTTTC. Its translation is CASRSTGVGANVLTF.

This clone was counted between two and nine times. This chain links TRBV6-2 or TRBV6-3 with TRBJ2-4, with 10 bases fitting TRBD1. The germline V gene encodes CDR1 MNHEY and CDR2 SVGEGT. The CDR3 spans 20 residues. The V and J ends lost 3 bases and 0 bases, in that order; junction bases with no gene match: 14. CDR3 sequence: CASSYHTGTGEQLAKNIQYF. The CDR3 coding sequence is TGTGCCAGCAGTTATCATACCGGGACAGGGGAACAATTAGCCAAAAACATTCAGTACTTC.

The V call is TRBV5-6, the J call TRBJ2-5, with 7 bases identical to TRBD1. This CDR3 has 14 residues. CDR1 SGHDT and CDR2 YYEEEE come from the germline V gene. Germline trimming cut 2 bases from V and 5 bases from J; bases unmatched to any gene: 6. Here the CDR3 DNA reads TGTGCCAGCAGCTTAGTTAGGGGGCGGGAGACCCAGTACTTC. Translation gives CASSLVRGRETQYF.

For the CDR3, the DNA is TGTGCCAGCAGCTGGGGGGGTGGGGACACTGAAGCTTTCTTT. The encoded protein is CASSWGGGDTEAFF. The chain links TRBV28 to TRBJ1-1; D is perhaps TRBD1 (5 bases). The germline V and J ends were trimmed by 6 bases and 3 bases, with 14 bases remaining between them. The CDR3 totals 14 residues. The germline CDR1 and CDR2 sequences are MDHEN and SYDVKM.

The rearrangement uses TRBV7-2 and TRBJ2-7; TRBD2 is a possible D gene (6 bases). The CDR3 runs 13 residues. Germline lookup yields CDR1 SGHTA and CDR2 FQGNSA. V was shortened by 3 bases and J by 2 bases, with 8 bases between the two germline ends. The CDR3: CASSLRGPYEQYF. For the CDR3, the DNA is TGTGCCAGCAGCTTGCGGGGACCCTACGAGCAGTACTTC.

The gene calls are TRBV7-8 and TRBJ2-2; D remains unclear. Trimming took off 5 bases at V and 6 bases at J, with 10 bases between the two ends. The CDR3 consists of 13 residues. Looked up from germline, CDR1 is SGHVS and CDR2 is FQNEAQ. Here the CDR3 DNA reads TGTGCCAGCAGCGCTAGAGGCGCCGGGGAGCTGTTTTTT. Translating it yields CASSARGAGELFF. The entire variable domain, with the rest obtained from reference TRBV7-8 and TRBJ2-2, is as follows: GAGVSQSPRYKVAKRGQDVALRCDPISGHVSLFWYQQALGQGPEFLTYFQNEAQLDKSGLPSDRFFAERPEGSVSTLKIQRTQQEDSAVYLCASSARGAGELFFGEGSRLTVL.

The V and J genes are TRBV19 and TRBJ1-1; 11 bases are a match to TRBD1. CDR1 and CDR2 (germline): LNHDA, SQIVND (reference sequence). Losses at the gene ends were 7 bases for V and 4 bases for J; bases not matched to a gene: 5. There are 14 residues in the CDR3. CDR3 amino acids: CASIWTGGRTEAFF. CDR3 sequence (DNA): TGTGCCAGTATTTGGACAGGGGGCCGCACTGAAGCTTTCTTT.

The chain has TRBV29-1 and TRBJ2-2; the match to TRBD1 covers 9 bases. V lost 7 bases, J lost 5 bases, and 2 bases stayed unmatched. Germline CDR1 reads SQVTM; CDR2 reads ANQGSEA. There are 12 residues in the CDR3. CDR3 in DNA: TGCAGCGCGGGACAGGGTACCGGGGAGCTGTTTTTT. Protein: CSAGQGTGELFF.

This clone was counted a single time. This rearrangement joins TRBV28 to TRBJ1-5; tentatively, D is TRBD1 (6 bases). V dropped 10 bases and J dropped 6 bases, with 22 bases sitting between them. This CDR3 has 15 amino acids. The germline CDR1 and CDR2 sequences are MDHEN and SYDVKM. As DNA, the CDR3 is TGTGCCACCCTACTAACAGGGTCGGTGCTTCAGCCCCAGCATTTT. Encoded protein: CATLLTGSVLQPQHF.

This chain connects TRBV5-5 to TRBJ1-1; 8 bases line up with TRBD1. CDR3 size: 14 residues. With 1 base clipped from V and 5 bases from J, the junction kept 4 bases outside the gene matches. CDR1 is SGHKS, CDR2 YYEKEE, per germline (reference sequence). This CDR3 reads CASSLQGAQTEAFF. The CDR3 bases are TGTGCCAGCAGCTTGCAGGGGGCGCAAACTGAAGCTTTCTTT.

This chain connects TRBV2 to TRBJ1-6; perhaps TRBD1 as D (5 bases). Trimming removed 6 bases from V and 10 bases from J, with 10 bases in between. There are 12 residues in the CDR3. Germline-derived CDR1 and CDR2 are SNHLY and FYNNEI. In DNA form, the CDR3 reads TGTGCCAGCAGGGGGGGGGACTCACCCCTCCACTTT. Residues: CASRGGDSPLHF.

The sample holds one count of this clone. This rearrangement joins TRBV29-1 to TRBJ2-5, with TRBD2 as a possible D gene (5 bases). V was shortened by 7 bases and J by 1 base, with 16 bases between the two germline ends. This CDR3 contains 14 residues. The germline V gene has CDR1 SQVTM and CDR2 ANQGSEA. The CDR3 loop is CSGGNPGVQETQYF. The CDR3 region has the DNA TGCAGCGGAGGGAACCCCGGAGTCCAAGAGACCCAGTACTTC.

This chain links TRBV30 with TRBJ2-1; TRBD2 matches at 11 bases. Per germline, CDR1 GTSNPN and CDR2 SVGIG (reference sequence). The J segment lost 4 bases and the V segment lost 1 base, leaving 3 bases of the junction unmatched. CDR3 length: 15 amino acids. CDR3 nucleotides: TGTGCCTGGAGTGGGACTAGCGGGTTATACAATGAGCAGTTCTTC. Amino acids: CAWSGTSGLYNEQFF. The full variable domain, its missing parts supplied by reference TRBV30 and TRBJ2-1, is SQTIHQWPATLVQPVGSPLSLECTVEGTSNPNLYWYRQAAGRGLQLLFYSVGIGQISSEVPQNLSASRPQDRQFILSSKKLLLSDSGFYLCAWSGTSGLYNEQFFGPGTRLTVL.

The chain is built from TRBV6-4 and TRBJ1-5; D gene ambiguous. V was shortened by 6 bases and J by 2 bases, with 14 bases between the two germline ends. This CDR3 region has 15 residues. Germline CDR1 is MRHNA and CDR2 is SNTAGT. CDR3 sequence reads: CASSYGLLCNQPQHF. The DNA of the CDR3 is TGTGCCAGCAGCTATGGACTACTCTGCAATCAGCCCCAGCATTTT.

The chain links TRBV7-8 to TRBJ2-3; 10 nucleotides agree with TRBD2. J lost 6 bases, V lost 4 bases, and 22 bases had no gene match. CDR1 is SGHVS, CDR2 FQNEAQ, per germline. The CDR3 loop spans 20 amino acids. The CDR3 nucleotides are TGTGCCAGCAGCTCCCCGGTCGGACTAGCGGACACGGGAGTGGCGGATACGCAGTATTTT. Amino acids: CASSSPVGLADTGVADTQYF.

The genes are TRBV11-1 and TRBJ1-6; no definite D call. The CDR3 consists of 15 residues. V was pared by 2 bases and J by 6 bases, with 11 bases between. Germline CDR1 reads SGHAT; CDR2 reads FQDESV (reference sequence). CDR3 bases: TGTGCCAGCAGCTTATCGGAGGGTGTTAATTCACCCCTCCACTTT. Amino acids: CASSLSEGVNSPLHF.

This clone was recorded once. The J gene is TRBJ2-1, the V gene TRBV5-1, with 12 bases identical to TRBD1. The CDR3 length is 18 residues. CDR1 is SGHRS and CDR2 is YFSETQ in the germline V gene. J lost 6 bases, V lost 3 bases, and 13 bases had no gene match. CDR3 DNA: TGCGCCAGCAGCTGGGGAAGTGGGACAGGGGGCATATTCAATGAGCAGTTCTTC. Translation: CASSWGSGTGGIFNEQFF.